A selection of T cell receptor beta chains follows, all from one sample in a study of STAT5B mutations in CD4+ large granular lymphocyte leukemia. The repertoire was sequenced with immunoSEQ multiplex PCR; TCRdb's copy has only in-frame clones and lacks some. The table lists 31,000 or so clones, around 70% of them singletons. The sequenced material came from CD4+ T cells from blood buffy coats. The receptor source for this set is a human donor in good health. The CDR3 runs from the conserved cysteine through the conserved F or W. D genes are given only for firm matches. Clone size is shown for a subset of rows, as once, few, many or a class of expanded clone.

abundance	d_gene	v_gene	j_gene	len	CDR3aa	CDR3nt
.	.	TRBV5-5	TRBJ2-2	14	CASSFIGAGGELFF	TGTGCCAGCAGCTTTATCGGGGCGGGCGGGGAGCTGTTTTTT
.	TRBD1	TRBV9	TRBJ1-1	14	CASSVGQGDTEAFF	TGTGCCAGCAGCGTCGGACAGGGGGACACTGAAGCTTTCTTT
.	TRBD1	TRBV7-7	TRBJ2-5	15	CASSLGGTEEETQYF	TGTGCTAGCAGCTTAGGTGGGACAGAGGAAGAGACCCAGTACTTC
.	TRBD2	TRBV6-5	TRBJ2-1	15	CASREIAGNYNEQFF	TGTGCCAGCAGGGAAATAGCGGGTAACTACAATGAGCAGTTCTTC
.	.	TRBV28	TRBJ2-5	15	CASRPGGAFQETQYF	TGTGCCAGCAGACCCGGCGGGGCTTTCCAAGAGACCCAGTACTTC
.	.	TRBV18	TRBJ2-6	16	CAARGTRASGANVLTF	TGTGCCGCCCGAGGGACGCGGGCCTCTGGGGCCAACGTCCTGACTTTC
few	TRBD1	TRBV10-3	TRBJ2-7	14	CAITPDRASYEQYF	TGTGCCATCACCCCAGACAGGGCCTCCTACGAGCAGTACTTC
.	TRBD1	TRBV11-2	TRBJ2-7	14	CASSRQGVSSEQYF	TGTGCCAGCAGCCGACAGGGAGTCTCCTCTGAGCAGTACTTC
.	.	TRBV5-1	TRBJ1-3	18	CASSLVPQDMTSGNTIYF	TGCGCCAGCAGCTTGGTTCCCCAGGATATGACCTCTGGAAACACCATATATTTT
.	TRBD1	TRBV9	TRBJ2-5	13	CASSVGQAQAQYF	TGTGCCAGCAGCGTGGGACAGGCCCAGGCCCAGTACTTC
.	.	TRBV25-1	TRBJ1-2	13	CASSDSTSNGYTF	TGTGCCAGCAGTGATTCCACATCTAATGGCTACACCTTC
.	.	TRBV10-3	TRBJ1-2	15	CAISPRPGEDYGYTF	TGTGCCATCAGTCCCCGGCCGGGCGAAGACTATGGCTACACCTTC
.	TRBD1	TRBV5-4	TRBJ1-4	14	CASSRDRGDEKLFF	TGTGCCAGCAGCCGGGACAGGGGTGATGAAAAACTGTTTTTT
.	TRBD2	TRBV5-4	TRBJ2-1	17	CASSPGLAGGPYNEQFF	TGTGCCAGCAGCCCTGGACTAGCGGGAGGGCCCTACAATGAGCAGTTCTTC
.	TRBD2	TRBV6-6	TRBJ2-1	15	CASTGTSGAHNEQFF	TGTGCCAGCACCGGGACTAGCGGGGCCCACAATGAGCAGTTCTTC
.	TRBD2	TRBV4-1	TRBJ2-3	15	CASSRSGAGTDTQYF	TGCGCCAGCAGCCGCAGCGGGGCCGGCACAGATACGCAGTATTTT
.	TRBD1	TRBV11-3	TRBJ1-6	14	CASSSGQRDSPLHF	TGTGCCAGCAGCTCGGGACAGAGAGATTCACCCCTCCACTTT
.	TRBD2	TRBV9	TRBJ2-3	15	CASSVRGGYTDTQYF	TGTGCCAGCAGCGTCCGCGGGGGGTACACAGATACGCAGTATTTT
.	TRBD1	TRBV11-3	TRBJ2-7	14	CASSFRTGIYEQYF	TGTGCCAGCAGCTTCCGGACAGGGATCTACGAGCAGTACTTC
few	TRBD1	TRBV6-5	TRBJ1-2	13	CASSPNRGDGYTF	TGTGCCAGCAGCCCCAACAGGGGAGATGGCTACACCTTC
few	.	TRBV9	TRBJ1-1	13	CASSVVGWAEAFF	TGTGCCAGCAGCGTAGTGGGTTGGGCTGAAGCTTTCTTT
.	TRBD1	TRBV28	TRBJ1-3	16	CASRPGDRISGNTIYF	TGTGCCAGCAGACCGGGGGACAGGATTTCTGGAAACACCATATATTTT
.	.	TRBV2	TRBJ1-1	18	CASSVSRDTLEGNTEAFF	TGTGCCAGCAGTGTCAGTCGGGACACCTTAGAGGGGAACACTGAAGCTTTCTTT
.	.	TRBV7-2	TRBJ1-2	16	CASSPPAIVSGYGYTF	TGTGCCAGCAGCCCCCCGGCTATCGTGTCAGGATATGGCTACACCTTC
.	.	TRBV5-1	TRBJ2-5	14	CASRRGDGQETQYF	TGCGCCAGCAGGAGAGGGGACGGACAAGAGACCCAGTACTTC
.	.	TRBV6-6	TRBJ1-2	16	CASSYSGPQSGYGYTF	TGTGCCAGCAGTTACTCAGGGCCGCAATCGGGCTATGGCTACACCTTC
once	TRBD1	TRBV6-5	TRBJ1-2	14	CASSYRDRLYGYTF	TGTGCCAGCAGTTACCGGGACAGACTCTATGGCTACACCTTC
.	TRBD1	TRBV15	TRBJ2-3	18	CATSRDFLGQQFTDTQYF	TGTGCCACCAGCAGAGATTTTCTGGGACAGCAGTTCACAGATACGCAGTATTTT
.	.	TRBV28	TRBJ1-2	14	CASFRSRANYGYTF	TGTGCCAGCTTTCGGTCCAGAGCTAACTATGGCTACACCTTC
.	.	TRBV7-2	TRBJ2-7	13	CASSSHRTTEQYF	TGTGCCAGCAGCTCCCATCGAACTACCGAGCAGTACTTC
.	.	TRBV29-1	TRBJ2-4	15	CSVAPTGAAKNIQYF	TGCAGCGTCGCACCCACTGGGGCGGCCAAAAACATTCAGTACTTC
few	.	TRBV7-2	TRBJ1-2	12	CASSQSNYGYTF	TGTGCCAGCAGCCAAAGTAACTATGGCTACACCTTC
.	TRBD2	TRBV6-6	TRBJ2-3	14	CASRIAGATDTQYF	TGTGCCAGCAGAATAGCGGGGGCCACAGATACGCAGTATTTT
.	TRBD2	TRBV25-1	TRBJ2-1	16	CASSEYRTSGNNEQFF	TGTGCCAGCAGTGAATACAGGACTAGCGGTAACAATGAGCAGTTCTTC
.	.	TRBV13	TRBJ2-4	15	CASSFSGEAKNIQYF	TGTGCCAGCAGCTTTAGCGGAGAAGCCAAAAACATTCAGTACTTC
.	.	TRBV28	TRBJ1-4	14	CASSLTVYREKLFF	TGTGCCAGCAGTTTAACAGTGTATCGCGAAAAACTGTTTTTT
.	.	TRBV2	TRBJ2-3	15	CASSETRTKSDTQYF	TGTGCCAGCAGTGAAACCCGAACGAAATCGGATACGCAGTATTTT
.	TRBD1	TRBV12-5	TRBJ2-7	14	CASEPGQGSYEQYF	TGTGCTAGCGAGCCGGGACAGGGGTCCTACGAGCAGTACTTC
once	.	TRBV4-1	TRBJ2-3	13	CASSQDPPDTQYF	TGCGCCAGCAGCCAAGATCCCCCAGATACGCAGTATTTT
.	TRBD2	TRBV4-2	TRBJ2-3	15	CASRGTSGYTDTQYF	TGTGCCAGCAGGGGGACTAGCGGGTACACAGATACGCAGTATTTT
.	TRBD2	TRBV6-6	TRBJ2-3	12	CASRGGKDTQYF	TGTGCCAGCCGGGGGGGCAAAGATACGCAGTATTTT
.	TRBD1	TRBV9	TRBJ1-1	15	CASSVEGAQSTEAFF	TGTGCCAGCAGCGTAGAGGGGGCGCAGAGCACTGAAGCTTTCTTT
.	.	TRBV23-1	TRBJ2-1	17	CASHGSEWGRGYNEQFF	TGCGCCAGCCACGGGTCGGAATGGGGGCGGGGTTACAATGAGCAGTTCTTC
once	.	TRBV9	TRBJ1-2	14	CASSVDGGVDGYTF	TGTGCCAGCAGCGTAGATGGAGGGGTCGACGGCTACACCTTC
.	TRBD2	TRBV6-5	TRBJ2-5	15	CASSPASGERETQYF	TGTGCCAGCAGCCCAGCTAGCGGGGAGAGGGAGACCCAGTACTTC
.	.	TRBV7-2	TRBJ1-2	13	CASSPGGRYGYTF	TGTGCCAGCAGCCCTGGTGGGCGATATGGCTACACCTTC
few	TRBD1	TRBV5-1	TRBJ2-7	13	CASSRDRGNEQYF	TGCGCCAGCAGCCGGGACAGGGGAAACGAGCAGTACTTC
.	.	TRBV5-1	TRBJ2-5	14	CASSRWGARETQYF	TGCGCCAGCAGCCGGTGGGGGGCTCGAGAGACCCAGTACTTC
.	TRBD1	TRBV11-2	TRBJ2-7	16	CASSLTRTGTTYEQYF	TGTGCCAGCAGCTTAACACGGACAGGGACCACCTACGAGCAGTACTTC
.	TRBD1	TRBV6-6	TRBJ1-1	15	CASRKTGGSNTEAFF	TGTGCCAGCAGGAAGACAGGGGGCTCGAACACTGAAGCTTTCTTT
.	.	TRBV2	TRBJ1-2	17	CASSGTRMGAANYGYTF	TGTGCCAGCAGTGGTACCAGGATGGGGGCAGCTAACTATGGCTACACCTTC
.	.	TRBV7-7	TRBJ2-1	14	CASSVSGHNNEQFF	TGTGCCAGCAGCGTCAGCGGGCATAACAATGAGCAGTTCTTC
.	.	TRBV5-6	TRBJ2-5	15	CASSLGQGLQETQYF	TGTGCCAGCAGCTTGGGTCAGGGATTGCAAGAGACCCAGTACTTC
.	.	TRBV11-3	TRBJ1-4	16	CASSLARTTLNEKLFF	TGTGCCAGCAGCTTAGCACGAACAACCTTAAATGAAAAACTGTTTTTT
.	TRBD2	TRBV5-1	TRBJ2-1	18	CASSLRTSGGTHYNEQFF	TGCGCCAGCAGCCTGAGGACTAGCGGGGGAACTCACTACAATGAGCAGTTCTTC